This T cell receptor (beta chain) was found in a study of identical twins. Germline V gene sequence: CDR1 LGHNT, CDR2 FRNRAP. The CDR3 has 15 amino acids. J lost 4 bases, V lost 8 bases, and 10 bases had no gene match. TCRdb called the 5' RACE reads again in MiXCR, with one record for every CDR3 protein. The top ten hold around 1.6% of the sample, which has fewer than 800,000 distinct CDR3 sequences, roughly 7.2% seen once. These data were also filed under a second study, of yellow fever vaccine responses in identical twins.

V is TRBV12-5 and J is TRBJ2-3, with 9 bases identical to TRBD1. The TCR sequence derives from a woman younger than 35 in good health. The sequencing input was PBMCs. The CDR3 DNA reads as TGTGCTAGTACTCTACAGGGGGCGCATCCAGATACGCAGTATTTT. Translation: CASTLQGAHPDTQYF.